This entry lists 10 T cell receptor beta chains sequenced from one sample in a study of early T cells in non-severe SARS-CoV-2 infection. MiXCR, applied by TCRdb to the 5' RACE reads, yields one record per CDR3 protein. This table has about 81,000 distinct CDR3 sequences, roughly 5.7% appearing once. The sequenced material came from whole blood. These receptors were collected from an adult who was a healthcare worker with PCR-confirmed SARS-CoV-2 infection or an uninfected control (not recorded which).

This chain links TRBV5-4 with TRBJ1-1, with D unclear. V lost 4 bases and J 0 bases, leaving 4 bases between the germline ends. The germline V gene encodes CDR1 SGHNT and CDR2 YYREEE (reference sequence). The CDR3 totals 12 residues. CDR3 bases: TGTGCCAGCAGCCGGGTGAACACTGAAGCTTTCTTT. Protein product: CASSRVNTEAFF.

This clonotype was seen more than once but under ten times. The CDR3 carries no conserved terminal phenylalanine or tryptophan, so it likely arises from a read error. Because the CDR3's place on the DNA is in doubt, the DNA is left out and the CDR3 is given as listed by TCRdb. This sequence joins TRBV20-1 and TRBJ2-3; the D segment call TRBD2 is taken from the table without a DNA check. Per germline, CDR1 DFQATT and CDR2 SNEGSKA (reference sequence). The CDR3 comprises 11 residues, both ends counted. CDR3 region: CSAIGTSGRGY.

This clonotype was picked up many times. The V and J genes are TRBV6-6 and TRBJ1-2; 7 bases line up with TRBD1. In germline, CDR1 is MNHNY, CDR2 SVGAGI (reference sequence). The J segment lost 0 bases and the V segment lost 2 bases, leaving 0 bases of the junction unmatched. This CDR3 has 14 residues. CDR3 DNA: TGTGCCAGCAGTTACCAGGGGGCTAACTATGGCTACACCTTC. Protein product: CASSYQGANYGYTF.

This clonotype showed up many times. The rearrangement links TRBV27 to TRBJ1-5, with a possible D match to TRBD1 (6 bases). Germline lookup yields CDR1 MNHEY and CDR2 SMNVEV (reference sequence). The CDR3 contains 14 residues. The V and J ends lost 4 bases and 0 bases respectively, with 7 bases between them. DNA for the CDR3: TGTGCCAGCAGTTCAGGGGATAGCAATCAGCCCCAGCATTTT. The encoded protein is CASSSGDSNQPQHF.

In its sample, this clonotype was seen many times. The chain is built from TRBV6-5 and TRBJ1-6; tentatively, D is TRBD1 (5 bases). The CDR3 totals 14 residues. V was cut by 5 bases and J by 8 bases, with 13 bases left in between. Germline V gene sequence: CDR1 MNHEY, CDR2 SVGAGI. CDR3 DNA sequence: TGTGCCAGCAGTCCGATCGGGGGAGATTCACCCCTCCACTTT. Amino acid sequence: CASSPIGGDSPLHF.

V gene TRBV18 combines with J gene TRBJ2-3, with D perhaps matching TRBD1 (6 bases). The V gene lost 3 bases and the J gene lost 3 bases, with 13 bases spanning the gap. CDR1 and CDR2 from the germline V gene are KGHSH and LQKENI. This CDR3 region has 15 residues. In nucleotides, the CDR3 is TGTGCCAGCTCACCTTTGGCCCAGGGGACAGATACGCAGTATTTT. Translating it yields CASSPLAQGTDTQYF.

This clonotype was recorded at least ten times. The CDR3 loop reads CSVEGGAGAGYNEQFF. In DNA, the CDR3 is TGCAGCGTTGAAGGCGGAGCGGGGGCAGGTTACAATGAGCAGTTCTTC. The gene calls are TRBV29-1 and TRBJ2-1, with 8 bases fitting TRBD2. The junction had 9 bases not matched to a gene; V was cut back by 1 base and J by 4 bases. CDR3 size: 16 residues. CDR1 and CDR2 (germline): SQVTM, ANQGSEA.

The gene calls are TRBV10-3 and TRBJ2-2, with 8 bases matching TRBD1. V shed 4 bases and J 6 bases; nucleotides not matched to a gene: 4. CDR3 length equals 14 residues. The germline gives CDR1 ENHRY, CDR2 SYGVKD. The CDR3 DNA reads TGTGCCATCAGTGGATCGACAGGGGCCGGGGAGCTGTTTTTT. Its translation: CAISGSTGAGELFF.

This clonotype was recorded at least ten times. The gene calls are TRBV5-1 and TRBJ2-7; 9 nucleotides match TRBD1. J gave up 5 bases and V 2 bases, and 5 bases lay outside the gene matches. The CDR3 runs 14 residues. Germline-derived CDR1 and CDR2 are SGHRS and YFSETQ. The CDR3 reads CASSFRTGDHEQYF. In nucleotides, the CDR3 is TGCGCCAGCAGCTTTCGGACAGGGGACCACGAGCAGTACTTC.

Regarding this clonotype: A much larger clone is a single base away; this may be a read error. This chain links TRBV24-1 with TRBJ2-1; D may correspond to TRBD1 or TRBD2 (5 bases each). The CDR3 spans 15 residues. The germline V gene encodes CDR1 KGHDR and CDR2 SFDVKD. CDR3 residues: CVTSSRDRSYNEQFF. The CDR3 nucleotides read TGTGTCACCAGCAGTCGGGACCGCTCCTACAATGAGCAGTTCTTC.